This T cell receptor beta chain was documented in a study of blood T cell repertoires in COVID-19. This CDR3 is built from 14 residues. The V gene's germline CDR1 is SNHLY and CDR2 FYNNEI. Trimming stripped 6 bases from V and 7 bases from J, with 16 bases between. TCRdb keeps only in-frame clones here, not all; method: immunoSEQ multiplex PCR. The table includes around 65,000 clones, roughly 80% detected once. The source of this sequence is a man aged 60 to 69 with acute or convalescent COVID-19. Input material: peripheral blood. The chain recombines TRBV2 with TRBJ2-1; tentatively, D is TRBD1 (6 bases). The CDR3 is CASRERTASNEQFF. Written as DNA, the CDR3 is TGTGCCAGCAGAGAACGGACAGCTTCAAATGAGCAGTTCTTC.